This T cell receptor (beta chain) was documented in a study of PD-L1 blockade in urothelial cancer. Regarding this clone: The same CDR3 is also encoded by other DNA sequences in this sample.

The CDR3 totals 15 residues. The ends were cut back, 3 bases at V and 7 bases at J, with 16 bases in the middle. Germline lookup yields CDR1 WSHSY and CDR2 SAAADI. TCRdb's table, derived via immunoSEQ multiplex PCR, lists solely in-frame clones and lacks some. The top ten hold approximately 7.1% of the sample, which has roughly 49,000 clones, about 90% seen once. This rearrangement joins TRBV10-2 to TRBJ1-3; D possibly corresponds to TRBD1 (5 bases). Sequenced material: PBMCs, taken around atezolizumab (anti-PD-L1) treatment. This TCR was recovered from a man between 60 and 75 years old with urothelial cancer. The CDR3 is CASSDWGLSGNTIYF. The CDR3 coding sequence is TGCGCCAGCAGTGATTGGGGCTTATCCGGCAACACCATATATTTT.